What follows are 18 T cell receptor beta chains derived from one specimen sequenced in a study of blood T cell repertoires in COVID-19. Sequencing used immunoSEQ multiplex PCR; TCRdb keeps in-frame clones, though not all of them. The table lists roughly 300,000 clones, roughly 90% of them singletons. Input material: PBMCs or T cells enriched from blood (not recorded which). The origin of the receptors is a woman aged 25 to 45 who had recovered from COVID-19.

The sample holds one count of this clone. The chain has TRBV28 and TRBJ2-1; D ambiguous. CDR1 and CDR2 from the germline V gene are MDHEN and SYDVKM. The CDR3 covers 12 residues. V was trimmed by 7 bases and J by 1 base, leaving 5 bases between them. CDR3 sequence reads: CASTTSYNEQFF. CDR3 nucleotide sequence: TGTGCCAGCACAACTTCCTACAATGAGCAGTTCTTC.

At least ten counts were recorded for this clone. V is TRBV10-3 and J is TRBJ1-3; D call uncertain. V was shortened by 8 bases and J by 1 base, with 12 bases between the two germline ends. This CDR3 contains 14 residues. Germline assignment: CDR1 ENHRY and CDR2 SYGVKD. CDR3 bases: TGTGCCATCGAGTCGGGGATATCTGGAAACACCATATATTTT. Translation: CAIESGISGNTIYF.

The count of this clone is one. The V call is TRBV5-1, the J call TRBJ2-7, with 10 bases aligning to TRBD1. The CDR3 length is 16 residues. V gave up 4 bases and J gave up 5 bases; unmatched junction bases: 12. Germline-derived CDR1 and CDR2 are SGHRS and YFSETQ. CDR3: CASSENPGQGKNEQYF. For the CDR3, the DNA is TGCGCCAGCAGCGAGAATCCGGGACAGGGGAAGAACGAGCAGTACTTC.

This chain uses TRBV28 with TRBJ1-5; D ambiguous. CDR1 MDHEN and CDR2 SYDVKM come from the germline V gene. The length of the CDR3 is 14 residues. V lost 11 bases and J 1 base, leaving 15 bases between the germline ends. CDR3 amino acids: CASRKGGSNQPQHF. CDR3 DNA sequence: TGTGCCTCTAGGAAGGGAGGGAGCAATCAGCCCCAGCATTTT.

The chain is built from TRBV11-2 and TRBJ1-2; TRBD1 matches 7 bases. The CDR3 runs 12 residues. Looked up from germline, CDR1 is SGHAT and CDR2 is FQNNGV. V was pared by 4 bases and J by 7 bases, with 3 bases of the junction left unmatched. The CDR3 protein is CASSSEGAGYTF. The DNA of the CDR3 is TGTGCCAGCAGCTCTGAGGGGGCTGGCTACACCTTC.

This clone was found a few times. The chain has TRBV5-6 and TRBJ2-7, with TRBD2 identical over 11 bases. The V gene end was trimmed by 0 bases and the J gene end by 6 bases; junction bases not matched to a gene: 8. The CDR3 covers 16 residues. Germline CDR1 SGHDT, CDR2 YYEEEE. The CDR3 coding sequence is TGTGCCAGCAGCTTGGGATATGGCCTAGCGGGAGGCGAGCAGTACTTC. Residues: CASSLGYGLAGGEQYF. The full variable domain, in which reference TRBV5-6 and TRBJ2-7 provide the parts outside the CDR3, is DAGVTQSPTHLIKTRGQQVTLRCSPKSGHDTVSWYQQALGQGPQFIFQYYEEEERQRGNFPDRFSGHQFPNYSSELNVNALLLGDSALYLCASSLGYGLAGGEQYFGPGTRLTVT.

V is TRBV4-1 and J is TRBJ2-2, with 7 positions matching TRBD2. This CDR3 spans 15 amino acids. Germline V CDR1 and CDR2: MGHRA, YSYEKL. The junction had 0 bases not matched to a gene; V was cut back by 2 bases and J by 0 bases. CDR3 in amino acids: CASSQTSANTGELFF. The CDR3 DNA is TGCGCCAGCAGCCAAACTAGCGCGAACACCGGGGAGCTGTTTTTT.

This chain uses TRBV11-2 with TRBJ2-2, with TRBD1 identical over 7 bases. J lost 6 bases, V lost 5 bases, and 9 bases had no gene match. The CDR3 extends over 15 amino acids. Germline CDR1 and CDR2: SGHAT and FQNNGV. The CDR3 loop reads CASSPPGTVAGELFF. CDR3 in DNA: TGTGCCAGCAGCCCACCCGGGACAGTGGCCGGGGAGCTGTTTTTT.

This clone has only one observation. The J gene is TRBJ2-3, the V gene TRBV6-4, with TRBD2 matching over 13 bases. The germline V gene encodes CDR1 MRHNA and CDR2 SNTAGT. J lost 0 bases, V lost 8 bases, and 11 bases had no gene match. The CDR3 extends over 18 amino acids. This chain's CDR3 is CASSQPGTSGVSTDTQYF. The CDR3, as DNA: TGTGCCAGCTCCCAACCCGGGACTAGCGGGGTCAGCACAGATACGCAGTATTTT.

The rearrangement joins TRBV28 to TRBJ2-1; D gene uncertain. Germline V gives CDR1 MDHEN, CDR2 SYDVKM. V was trimmed by 2 bases and J by 10 bases, leaving 9 bases between them. CDR3 length: 12 residues. Here the CDR3 reads CASSLTSREQFF. The CDR3 DNA is TGTGCCAGCAGTTTAACGTCGCGGGAGCAGTTCTTC.

This chain joins TRBV28 and TRBJ2-7, with a possible D match to TRBD2 (6 bases). V lost 4 bases to trimming and J lost 5 bases, with 18 bases between them. The CDR3 is made up of 15 amino acids. Germline V gives CDR1 MDHEN, CDR2 SYDVKM. CDR3 coding DNA: TGTGCCAGCAGTTCCACGGCTAGCGTCGTTGACGAGCAGTACTTC. Translating it yields CASSSTASVVDEQYF.

The V call is TRBV6-5, the J call TRBJ1-2; D remains ambiguous. Trimming left V 3 bases short and J 2 bases short, with 7 bases between. Germline CDR1 is MNHEY and CDR2 is SVGAGI. This CDR3 is built from 13 residues. Here the CDR3 reads CASSYGDNYGYTF. In DNA form, the CDR3 reads TGTGCCAGCAGTTATGGAGACAACTATGGCTACACCTTC.

This clone has only one observation. This chain uses TRBV19 with TRBJ1-2; 10 nucleotides align to TRBD1. Germline V gene sequence: CDR1 LNHDA, CDR2 SQIVND (reference sequence). CDR3 length equals 14 residues. Trimming at V came to 6 bases and at J to 4 bases, leaving 5 bases not matched to a gene. This chain's CDR3 is CASRDRGHGYGYTF. The CDR3 region has the DNA TGTGCCAGTAGAGACAGGGGGCACGGCTATGGCTACACCTTC.

The chain couples TRBV19 to TRBJ2-2; 9 nucleotides line up with TRBD1. CDR1 LNHDA and CDR2 SQIVND come from the germline V gene (reference sequence). Trimming at V came to 2 bases and at J to 6 bases, leaving 7 bases not matched to a gene. The CDR3 sequence is 16 residues long. The CDR3: CASSIRGTGSPGELFF. The CDR3 nucleotides read TGTGCCAGTAGTATACGTGGGACAGGGTCCCCCGGGGAGCTGTTTTTT.

The rearrangement uses TRBV3-1 (or the pseudogene TRBV3-2) and TRBJ1-2; TRBD1 is a possible D gene (5 bases). CDR1 is LGHDT, CDR2 YNNKEL, per germline (reference sequence). The CDR3 has 14 amino acids. V shed 6 bases and J shed 8 bases, with 19 bases lying between them. CDR3 nucleotide sequence: TGTGCCAGCAGACCCGGACACATTCCTATGGGCTACACCTTC. It yields the protein CASRPGHIPMGYTF.

This rearrangement joins TRBV9 to TRBJ2-2, with 8 nucleotides matching TRBD1. CDR1 and CDR2 (germline): SGDLS, YYNGEE. The junction had 6 bases not matched to a gene; V was cut back by 4 bases and J by 4 bases. The CDR3 is made up of 15 amino acids. This chain's CDR3 is CASSPDRVPTGELFF. In DNA form, the CDR3 reads TGTGCCAGCAGCCCGGACAGGGTCCCCACCGGGGAGCTGTTTTTT.

This sequence joins TRBV5-1 and TRBJ1-5, with TRBD1 identical over 12 bases. This CDR3 is 17 amino acids long. Germline trimming cut 5 bases from V and 1 base from J; bases unmatched to any gene: 7. The germline gives CDR1 SGHRS, CDR2 YFSETQ. CDR3: CASRFRDRGLSNQPQHF. CDR3 coding DNA: TGCGCCAGCAGATTCCGGGACAGGGGGCTCAGCAATCAGCCCCAGCATTTT.

The V call is TRBV19, the J call TRBJ1-1; D gene unclear. Trimming shortened V by 5 bases and J by 1 base, and 8 bases separated the two germline ends. Per the germline V gene, CDR1 is LNHDA and CDR2 is SQIVND (reference sequence). The CDR3 has 13 amino acids. The CDR3 sequence is CASSARENTEAFF. The DNA for the CDR3 is TGTGCCAGTAGTGCACGGGAGAACACTGAAGCTTTCTTT.